This T cell receptor beta chain was found in a study of PD-L1 blockade in urothelial cancer. Study as a whole: Male sex and bladder-origin urothelial cancer characterized about 90% of the roughly 30 patients. Between 0 and 3 chemotherapy regimens preceded treatment for each patient.

Some clones are missing from TCRdb's copy, which holds only in-frame ones; the method was immunoSEQ multiplex PCR. The repertoire consists of 55,000 to 85,000 clones, with 85% to 90% occurring once and the leading ten covering less than 3.5%. This clone was counted between two and nine times. The receptor was derived from a man between 60 and 75 years old with urothelial cancer. The source material was PBMCs, sampled around atezolizumab (anti-PD-L1) treatment.

The CDR3 loop reads CASSRDRVTDTQYF. As DNA, the CDR3 is TGTGCCAGCTCACGGGACAGGGTGACAGATACGCAGTATTTT. The gene calls are TRBV18 and TRBJ2-3, with 9 positions matching TRBD1. V shed 4 bases and J 3 bases; nucleotides not matched to a gene: 2. The CDR3 is 14 amino acids. Germline CDR1 is KGHSH and CDR2 is LQKENI.